This TCR beta chain was captured in a study of cytomegalovirus exposure and HLA in healthy donors. PCR primers comprised 60 Vbeta and 13 Jbeta primers. Clones were read by immunoSEQ multiplex PCR, and TCRdb kept only the in-frame ones, dropping some. The sample totals 35,000 to 50,000 clones. The sequenced sample was PBMCs. This receptor was identified in a male donor in good health and CMV-seronegative.

The CDR3 DNA sequence: TGTGCCAGCTCAGAGGGCTTGACCGGGATAACGTACAATGAGCAGTTCTTC. Translating it yields CASSEGLTGITYNEQFF. The genes are TRBV18 and TRBJ2-1; D possibly corresponds to TRBD2 (5 bases). V lost 5 bases to trimming and J lost 4 bases, with 21 bases between them. CDR1 and CDR2 from the germline V gene are KGHSH and LQKENI. This CDR3 has 17 residues.